This TCR beta chain emerged from a study of neoadjuvant nivolumab and ipilimumab in lung cancer. Broader study findings: A small number of samples were TCR sequenced. Compared with tumor-adjacent uninvolved lung, resected tumors showed greater richness and clonality. Blood richness before therapy tracked richness in tumors resected after neoadjuvant therapy. Pathologic regression was not significantly tied to TCR clonality.

CDR1 and CDR2 (germline): SGHRS, YFSETQ. V shed 4 bases and J shed 3 bases, with 17 bases lying between them. CDR3 length: 15 residues. Note on this clone: Its antigen is unidentified.

Using immunoSEQ multiplex PCR, the repertoire was profiled, and TCRdb retains in-frame clones only, with some absent. The sample lists tens of thousands of clones, 80% to 95% occurring once. The starting material was peripheral blood, obtained after neoadjuvant nivolumab, alone or with ipilimumab, at or shortly before surgery. The chain couples TRBV5-1 to TRBJ2-7; tentatively, D is TRBD2 (6 bases). This receptor was obtained from an adult with non-small cell lung cancer. The CDR3 nucleotides read TGCGCCAGCAGCCTGGGAGGTAGCGGATACTACGAGCAGTACTTC. This codes for CASSLGGSGYYEQYF.